This entry lists 32 T cell receptor beta chains sequenced from one sample in a study of blood T cell repertoires in COVID-19. Data came from immunoSEQ multiplex PCR; TCRdb stores just in-frame clones and leaves some out. The sample consists of hundreds of thousands of clones, around 85% of them appearing once. The material sequenced was peripheral blood. The receptors shown here come from a woman under 30 with acute or convalescent COVID-19.

The V gene is TRBV9, the J gene TRBJ2-2; 7 nucleotides match TRBD1. The junction had 4 bases not matched to a gene; V was cut back by 3 bases and J by 5 bases. Germline CDR1 SGDLS, CDR2 YYNGEE. The CDR3 has 14 amino acids. CDR3 in DNA: TGTGCCAGCAGCGCCGACAGGGAAACCGGGGAGCTGTTTTTT. Translation: CASSADRETGELFF.

The chain is built from TRBV28 and TRBJ1-5, with no clear D. The germline CDR1 and CDR2 sequences are MDHEN and SYDVKM. V was pared by 6 bases and J by 3 bases, with 6 bases between. The CDR3 extends over 12 amino acids. As DNA, the CDR3 is TGTGCCAGCAGCAGGTTCAATCAGCCCCAGCATTTT. Translated: CASSRFNQPQHF.

The V gene is TRBV7-3, the J gene TRBJ1-2, with 8 bases identical to TRBD1. The J segment lost 8 bases and the V segment lost 9 bases, leaving 5 bases of the junction unmatched. Germline loops: CDR1 SGHTA, CDR2 FQGTGA. There are 11 residues in the CDR3. This CDR3 reads CASGQGEGYTF. CDR3 in DNA: TGTGCCAGTGGACAGGGTGAAGGCTACACCTTC.

The V gene is TRBV6-5, the J gene TRBJ2-3; 8 bases agree with TRBD2. Germline CDR1 MNHEY, CDR2 SVGAGI. The V gene end was trimmed by 5 bases and the J gene end by 1 base; junction bases not matched to a gene: 2. This CDR3 has 14 residues. The CDR3 reads CASSTSGRTDTQYF. In DNA form, the CDR3 reads TGTGCCAGCAGTACTAGCGGCCGCACAGATACGCAGTATTTT.

This chain joins TRBV30 and TRBJ2-7; 9 nucleotides line up with TRBD1. V lost 2 bases to trimming and J lost 1 base; unmatched junction nucleotides: 6. The germline CDR1 and CDR2 sequences are GTSNPN and SVGIG (reference sequence). The CDR3 runs to 15 residues. The CDR3 DNA is TGTGCCTGGAGTCCACCGGGACAGGGTTCCTACGAGCAGTACTTC. This sequence encodes CAWSPPGQGSYEQYF. Looking up the rest from reference TRBV30 and TRBJ2-7 gives the full variable domain: SQTIHQWPATLVQPVGSPLSLECTVEGTSNPNLYWYRQAAGRGLQLLFYSVGIGQISSEVPQNLSASRPQDRQFILSSKKLLLSDSGFYLCAWSPPGQGSYEQYFGPGTRLTVT.

The V gene is TRBV5-8, the J gene TRBJ1-2; D is perhaps TRBD1 (5 bases). The CDR3 is 11 residues long. Per germline, CDR1 SGHTS and CDR2 YDEGEE. The germline V and J ends were trimmed by 5 bases and 8 bases, with 10 bases remaining between them. CDR3 sequence reads: CASSRQYGYTF. CDR3 bases: TGTGCCAGCAGTCGACAGTACGGCTACACCTTC. The entire variable domain, with the rest obtained from reference TRBV5-8 and TRBJ1-2, is as follows: EAGVTQSPTHLIKTRGQQATLRCSPISGHTSVYWYQQALGLGLQFLLWYDEGEERNRGNFPPRFSGRQFPNYSSELNVNALELEDSALYLCASSRQYGYTFGSGTRLTVV.

The V and J genes are TRBV28 and TRBJ1-5, with D possibly matching TRBD1 (5 bases). Germline CDR1 is MDHEN and CDR2 is SYDVKM. The length of the CDR3 is 13 residues. The ends were cut back, 5 bases at V and 4 bases at J, with 9 bases in the middle. The CDR3 loop reads CASSLQENQPQHF. CDR3 in DNA: TGTGCCAGCAGTCTACAGGAGAATCAGCCCCAGCATTTT.

The count of this clone is one. The CDR3, as DNA: TGTGCCAGCTCCCCCTTGGGCAGATCGAACACCGGGGAGCTGTTTTTT. This translates into CASSPLGRSNTGELFF. J is TRBJ2-2 and V is TRBV18; no firm D call. CDR1 and CDR2 (germline): KGHSH, LQKENI. The germline V and J ends were trimmed by 6 bases and 0 bases, with 14 bases remaining between them. The CDR3 consists of 16 residues.

The V and J genes are TRBV6-5 and TRBJ1-3; 8 bases are shared with TRBD1. The CDR3 extends over 14 amino acids. Trimming cost V 8 bases and J 7 bases; bases outside gene matches: 10. Germline lookup yields CDR1 MNHEY and CDR2 SVGAGI. The CDR3 sequence: CASLTRDRYNTIYF. The CDR3 DNA sequence: TGTGCCAGCCTAACCCGGGACAGGTATAACACCATATATTTT.

V gene TRBV24-1 combines with J gene TRBJ2-5; 8 nucleotides line up with TRBD1. This CDR3 is 15 amino acids long. Germline CDR1 KGHDR, CDR2 SFDVKD. Losses at the gene ends were 4 bases for V and 2 bases for J; bases not matched to a gene: 5. As DNA, the CDR3 is TGTGCCACCAGTGACGGGAACAGGGGGCAAGAGACCCAGTACTTC. Encoded protein: CATSDGNRGQETQYF.

The chain joins TRBV10-2 to TRBJ2-3; D possibly corresponds to TRBD2 (6 bases). V lost 6 bases and J 2 bases, leaving 9 bases between the germline ends. Germline lookup yields CDR1 WSHSY and CDR2 SAAADI. The CDR3 spans 13 residues. The CDR3, as DNA: TGCGCCAGCAGCGGGAGAGTCACAGATACGCAGTATTTT. Translated: CASSGRVTDTQYF.

J is TRBJ2-5 and V is TRBV5-1; 10 bases match TRBD1. The CDR3 length is 17 residues. The ends lost 2 bases at V and 1 base at J; junction bases unmatched: 8. Germline CDR1 SGHRS, CDR2 YFSETQ. Here the CDR3 reads CASSFGDRGRPQETQYF. The CDR3 nucleotides read TGCGCCAGCAGCTTCGGGGACAGGGGACGGCCCCAAGAGACCCAGTACTTC.

This clone has only one observation. J is TRBJ2-4 and V is TRBV24-1; 10 bases align to TRBD1. The CDR3 contains 15 residues. Per the germline V gene, CDR1 is KGHDR and CDR2 is SFDVKD. Trimming removed 3 bases from V and 8 bases from J; junction bases left unmatched: 6. CDR3 residues: CATSDAGTGEYIQYF. CDR3 DNA: TGTGCCACCAGTGATGCCGGGACAGGGGAGTACATTCAGTACTTC.

The chain uses TRBV6-5 and TRBJ2-2; the match to TRBD1 covers 9 bases. From germline, CDR1 is MNHEY and CDR2 SVGAGI. The CDR3 consists of 15 residues. The trim removed 4 bases at V and 6 bases at J, leaving 6 bases unmatched. The CDR3 nucleotides read TGTGCCAGCAGTTCCCATACAGGGGGCCCCGGGGAGCTGTTTTTT. Translating it yields CASSSHTGGPGELFF.

The table lists this clone with a few counts. V usage is TRBV13 and J usage is TRBJ2-7, with 7 positions matching TRBD1. Germline CDR1 is PRHDT and CDR2 is FYEKMQ (reference sequence). The CDR3 is 14 amino acids. V shed 5 bases and J 0 bases; nucleotides not matched to a gene: 4. This chain's CDR3 is CASSRQGSSYEQYF. In DNA form, the CDR3 reads TGTGCCAGCAGCCGACAGGGTAGCTCCTACGAGCAGTACTTC.

The chain combines TRBV28 with TRBJ2-7; tentatively, D is TRBD2 (5 bases). Germline-derived CDR1 and CDR2 are MDHEN and SYDVKM. Trimming left V 5 bases short and J 4 bases short, with 15 bases between. This CDR3 is built from 14 residues. The CDR3 DNA is TGTGCCAGCAGTCCCCTTGGGGAGCTTTACGAGCAGTACTTC. This sequence encodes CASSPLGELYEQYF.

The chain carries TRBV9 and TRBJ2-2; D may be TRBD2 (6 bases). Trimming removed 2 bases from V and 4 bases from J, with 15 bases in between. The length of the CDR3 is 16 residues. The germline V gene encodes CDR1 SGDLS and CDR2 YYNGEE. The CDR3: CASSVAGPPGTGELFF. The CDR3 bases are TGTGCCAGCAGCGTGGCGGGACCCCCGGGCACCGGGGAGCTGTTTTTT.

V is TRBV28 and J is TRBJ1-6; TRBD1 is a possible D gene (6 bases). Trimming stripped 5 bases from V and 9 bases from J, with 17 bases between. Germline CDR1 MDHEN, CDR2 SYDVKM. There are 15 residues in the CDR3. For the CDR3, the DNA is TGTGCCAGCAGTAGGTTCGTGAGGGGGGGTTCACCCCTCCACTTT. It specifies CASSRFVRGGSPLHF.

The J gene is TRBJ1-2, the V gene TRBV15; 7 nucleotides line up with TRBD1. The CDR3 runs to 13 residues. CDR1 is LNHNV, CDR2 YYDKDF, per germline (reference sequence). J lost 8 bases, V lost 0 bases, and 3 bases had no gene match. CDR3 DNA: TGTGCCACCAGCAGAGAACAGGGGTACGGCTACACCTTC. Amino acid sequence: CATSREQGYGYTF.

The rearrangement uses TRBV2 and TRBJ1-4, with D unresolved. Looked up from germline, CDR1 is SNHLY and CDR2 is FYNNEI. The V and J ends lost 8 bases and 4 bases respectively, with 17 bases between them. This CDR3 is built from 15 residues. In DNA, the CDR3 is TGTGCCAGCGGGAACCTGAGGGAAAATAATGAAAAACTGTTTTTT. It translates to CASGNLRENNEKLFF.

The rearrangement joins TRBV24-1 to TRBJ2-7, with 7 bases aligning to TRBD2. CDR3 length equals 12 residues. Germline V gives CDR1 KGHDR, CDR2 SFDVKD. After removal of 5 bases from V and 5 bases from J, the junction contained 2 bases not matched to a gene. This CDR3 reads CATSVRGDEQYF. The CDR3 DNA reads TGTGCCACCAGTGTCCGGGGGGACGAGCAGTACTTC.

This clone was observed a single time. The chain joins TRBV19 to TRBJ1-6, with D possibly TRBD1 on 5 matching bases. Trimming took 3 bases from V and 7 from J, leaving 13 bases between them. CDR3 length: 15 residues. Germline-derived CDR1 and CDR2 are LNHDA and SQIVND (reference sequence). The CDR3 here is CASSIIQGENSPLHF. Here the CDR3 DNA reads TGTGCCAGTAGTATTATCCAGGGCGAAAATTCACCCCTCCACTTT.

The chain links TRBV11-2 to TRBJ2-1; no clear D gene. Trimming left V 4 bases short and J 8 bases short, with 15 bases between. The V gene's germline CDR1 is SGHAT and CDR2 FQNNGV. CDR3 length: 14 residues. The CDR3, as DNA: TGTGCCAGCAGCTCCGGCCCGTCGCGGCATGAGCAGTTCTTC. This encodes CASSSGPSRHEQFF.

The V and J genes are TRBV30 and TRBJ2-7; maybe TRBD1 (6 bases). The CDR3 is 14 residues long. The germline CDR1 and CDR2 sequences are GTSNPN and SVGIG (reference sequence). Trimming cost V 4 bases and J 3 bases, with 16 bases left between them. CDR3 sequence (DNA): TGTGCCTGGACCCCCGAAGGGGGTAACTACGAGCAGTACTTC. Its translation: CAWTPEGGNYEQYF. The full variable domain, rest sourced from reference TRBV30 and TRBJ2-7, is SQTIHQWPATLVQPVGSPLSLECTVEGTSNPNLYWYRQAAGRGLQLLFYSVGIGQISSEVPQNLSASRPQDRQFILSSKKLLLSDSGFYLCAWTPEGGNYEQYFGPGTRLTVT.

This clone appeared once. J is TRBJ2-5 and V is TRBV28; TRBD2 matches 9 bases. The germline CDR1 and CDR2 sequences are MDHEN and SYDVKM. This CDR3 spans 16 amino acids. Unmatched junction bases numbered 7, after V lost 3 bases and J lost 2 bases. The CDR3: CASSLASGTTQETQYF. The CDR3 region has the DNA TGTGCCAGCAGTTTGGCTAGCGGGACCACTCAAGAGACCCAGTACTTC.

A single count supports this clone. The CDR3 nucleotides are TGTGCCAGCAGTCGGGGGTGGCAGTCGAACACCGGGGAGCTGTTTTTT. Residues: CASSRGWQSNTGELFF. The rearrangement joins TRBV9 to TRBJ2-2, with D possibly being TRBD2 (6 bases). CDR3 length: 16 residues. The germline V gene encodes CDR1 SGDLS and CDR2 YYNGEE. The V end lost 5 bases, the J end lost 0 bases, and 14 bases lay between the germline ends.

The genes are TRBV10-3 and TRBJ1-2; 8 bases match TRBD1. The length of the CDR3 is 13 residues. The J segment lost 1 base and the V segment lost 10 bases, leaving 5 bases of the junction unmatched. Germline-derived CDR1 and CDR2 are ENHRY and SYGVKD. The CDR3 reads CATQTGDNYGYTF. As DNA, the CDR3 is TGTGCCACCCAGACAGGGGATAACTATGGCTACACCTTC.

V is TRBV30 and J is TRBJ1-2; 7 nucleotides align to TRBD1. CDR1 is GTSNPN and CDR2 is SVGIG in the germline V gene (reference sequence). The CDR3 consists of 15 residues. Trimming removed 1 base from V and 8 bases from J; junction bases left unmatched: 13. The CDR3 loop is CAWSGQGPGVRGYTF. The CDR3 DNA follows: TGTGCCTGGAGTGGACAGGGCCCTGGGGTTAGGGGCTACACCTTC.

Concerning this clone: Other DNA sequences from this sample encode an identical CDR3 as well. The V gene is TRBV28, the J gene TRBJ1-2; D might be TRBD1 (5 bases). There are 12 residues in the CDR3. Germline values: CDR1 MDHEN, CDR2 SYDVKM. V dropped 6 bases and J dropped 5 bases, with 10 bases sitting between them. The CDR3 nucleotides are TGTGCCAGCAGCCCGGGGGGGTATGGCTACACCTTC. Translation: CASSPGGYGYTF.

The V call is TRBV25-1, the J call TRBJ2-5; D might be TRBD1 (6 bases). V was clipped by 3 bases and J by 3 bases, with 11 bases between them. From germline, CDR1 is MGHDK and CDR2 SYGVNS. This CDR3 has 14 amino acids. The CDR3 nucleotides are TGTGCCAGCAGTGATACGGCAGGGGAAGAGACCCAGTACTTC. Amino acids: CASSDTAGEETQYF. Drawing the rest from reference TRBV25-1 and TRBJ2-5, the complete variable domain is EADIYQTPRYLVIGTGKKITLECSQTMGHDKMYWYQQDPGMELHLIHYSYGVNSTEKGDLSSESTVSRIRTEHFPLTLESARPSHTSQYLCASSDTAGEETQYFGPGTRLLVL.

The V call is TRBV3-1 (or the pseudogene TRBV3-2), the J call TRBJ2-5, with TRBD2 matching 7 bases. The CDR3 is 15 amino acids. Germline CDR1 and CDR2: LGHDT and YNNKEL (reference sequence). V lost 2 bases, J lost 0 bases, and 3 bases stayed unmatched. Written as DNA, the CDR3 is TGTGCCAGCAGCCAACGGCGGGGGAACCAAGAGACCCAGTACTTC. As protein: CASSQRRGNQETQYF.

This rearrangement joins TRBV5-1 to TRBJ2-1; 9 bases fit TRBD2. This CDR3 contains 15 residues. Losses at the gene ends were 7 bases for V and 8 bases for J; bases not matched to a gene: 13. Germline values: CDR1 SGHRS, CDR2 YFSETQ. The CDR3 nucleotides read TGCGCCAGCGCGGATTTCGGCGGGGGGGCATATGAGCAGTTCTTC. This gives the protein CASADFGGGAYEQFF.